The rows below give T cell receptor beta chains drawn from one sample of a study of T cells after yellow fever vaccination. MiXCR was run by TCRdb on the 5' RACE reads, yielding one entry per CDR3 protein. The sample shows 300,000 to 400,000 distinct CDR3 sequences, approximately 12% of them seen only once. This sample comprised CD4+ T cells sorted from PBMCs, obtained 45 days after the yellow fever booster vaccination. Every receptor here comes from a man aged 18 to 30 who received the YFV17D yellow fever vaccine. Both conserved end residues are part of each CDR3. The order of the fields is CDR3 protein, CDR3 DNA, V gene, J gene, clone size, D gene. A D gene is named only where the DNA matches it firmly. Clone size is stated in some rows and not others, as once, few, many or a class when expanded.

CDR3: CATGLAGGLAKNIQYF
DNA: TGTGCCACCGGACTAGCGGGGGGCCTAGCCAAAAACATTCAGTACTTC
V: TRBV12-3/TRBV12-4
J: TRBJ2-4
size: -
D: TRBD2

CDR3: CSVGGTGIGYTF
DNA: TGCAGCGTGGGGGGGACAGGGATTGGCTACACCTTC
V: TRBV29-1
J: TRBJ1-2
size: few
D: TRBD1

CDR3: CASSLDGGANYGYTF
DNA: TGCGCCAGCAGCTTGGATGGTGGGGCGAACTATGGCTACACCTTC
V: TRBV5-1
J: TRBJ1-2
size: few
D: -

CDR3: CASSPHMGGTEAFF
DNA: TGTGCCAGCAGCCCGCACATGGGGGGCACTGAAGCTTTCTTT
V: TRBV7-2
J: TRBJ1-1
size: -
D: -

CDR3: CASSYENTDTQYF
DNA: TGTGCCAGCAGTTATGAAAACACAGATACGCAGTATTTT
V: TRBV7-9
J: TRBJ2-3
size: many
D: -

CDR3: CASSYSNRGRTEASF
DNA: TGTGCCAGCAGTTACTCTAACAGGGGTCGCACTGAAGCTTCCTTT
V: TRBV6-5
J: TRBJ1-1
size: -
D: TRBD1

CDR3: CATTRLSGGSQETQYF
DNA: TGCGCCACCACCAGACTAAGCGGGGGATCCCAAGAGACCCAGTACTTC
V: TRBV5-1
J: TRBJ2-5
size: -
D: TRBD2

CDR3: CASSSLAGGDTGELFF
DNA: TGCGCCAGCAGCTCACTAGCGGGGGGAGACACCGGGGAGCTGTTTTTT
V: TRBV5-1
J: TRBJ2-2
size: -
D: TRBD2

CDR3: CASINPGESVYAQYF
DNA: TGTGCCAGCATAAACCCGGGAGAAAGCGTATATGCGCAGTATTTT
V: TRBV7-9
J: TRBJ2-3
size: few
D: -

CDR3: CASSFESPSYEQYF
DNA: TGTGCCAGCAGCTTTGAGTCCCCGTCGTACGAGCAGTACTTC
V: TRBV7-9
J: TRBJ2-7
size: few
D: -

CDR3: CASSQEGFYGYTF
DNA: TGTGCCAGCAGCCAAGAAGGCTTTTATGGCTACACCTTC
V: TRBV3-1
J: TRBJ1-2
size: many
D: -

CDR3: CASSFGHNQPQHF
DNA: TGTGCCAGCAGCTTTGGACACAATCAGCCCCAGCATTTT
V: TRBV9
J: TRBJ1-5
size: many
D: -

CDR3: CASKGGDSPLHF
DNA: TGTGCCAGCAAGGGCGGAGATTCACCCCTCCACTTT
V: TRBV2
J: TRBJ1-6
size: -
D: -

CDR3: CASSLGSYQPQHF
DNA: TGTGCCAGCAGCTTAGGCAGTTATCAGCCCCAGCATTTT
V: TRBV7-9
J: TRBJ1-5
size: -
D: -

CDR3: CASYLTGWRAQETQYF
DNA: TGTGCCAGCTACTTGACAGGGTGGCGGGCACAAGAGACCCAGTACTTC
V: TRBV6-1
J: TRBJ2-5
size: few
D: TRBD1

CDR3: CASGPGTRVNEQFF
DNA: TGTGCCAGCGGACCCGGGACTAGGGTCAATGAGCAGTTCTTC
V: TRBV7-3
J: TRBJ2-1
size: few
D: TRBD2

CDR3: CASSYPDRTWGWGYTF
DNA: TGTGCCAGCAGTTACCCCGATCGGACATGGGGTTGGGGCTACACCTTC
V: TRBV6-2/TRBV6-3
J: TRBJ1-2
size: -
D: -

CDR3: CASSQDRVRRRTGQSYEQYF
DNA: TGCGCCAGCAGCCAAGACCGGGTTAGAAGGAGGACCGGACAGTCCTACGAGCAGTACTTC
V: TRBV4-3
J: TRBJ2-7
size: many
D: -

CDR3: CASRTARGQGPYTF
DNA: TGTGCCAGCAGAACTGCCCGGGGACAGGGACCCTACACCTTC
V: TRBV7-2
J: TRBJ1-2
size: -
D: TRBD1

CDR3: CASSRSPGGQDTQYF
DNA: TGTGCCAGCAGCCGGTCCCCGGGGGGGCAAGATACGCAGTATTTT
V: TRBV3-1
J: TRBJ2-3
size: few
D: TRBD2

CDR3: CSALGTPGTGELFF
DNA: TGCAGTGCTCTCGGGACTCCGGGCACCGGGGAGCTGTTTTTT
V: TRBV20-1
J: TRBJ2-2
size: -
D: -

CDR3: CASSRIRGGGLEKLFF
DNA: TGTGCCAGCAGCCGAATCAGGGGCGGAGGGTTAGAAAAACTGTTTTTT
V: TRBV12-3/TRBV12-4
J: TRBJ1-4
size: few
D: -

CDR3: CASSQDGRGEQYF
DNA: TGTGCCAGCAGCCAAGACGGGCGGGGCGAGCAGTACTTC
V: TRBV3-1
J: TRBJ2-7
size: -
D: -

CDR3: CASSTPDTINEKLFF
DNA: TGTGCCAGTAGTACTCCCGACACGATTAATGAAAAACTGTTTTTT
V: TRBV19
J: TRBJ1-4
size: few
D: -

CDR3: CSVQGQLNTEAFF
DNA: TGCAGCGTCCAAGGACAGTTGAACACTGAAGCTTTCTTT
V: TRBV29-1
J: TRBJ1-1
size: many
D: -

CDR3: CASSLTDRADTEAFF
DNA: TGTGCCAGCTCACTTACCGACAGGGCGGACACTGAAGCTTTCTTT
V: TRBV18
J: TRBJ1-1
size: few
D: TRBD1

CDR3: CASSLQRTGAAFF
DNA: TGCGCCAGCAGCTTGCAACGGACAGGCGCGGCCTTCTTT
V: TRBV5-1
J: TRBJ1-1
size: few
D: TRBD1

CDR3: CAISQPQHF
DNA: TGTGCCATTAGTCAGCCCCAGCATTTT
V: TRBV21-1
J: TRBJ1-5
size: many
D: -

CDR3: CATSNPPGDPGANVLTF
DNA: TGTGCCACCAGCAACCCCCCTGGGGATCCTGGGGCCAACGTCCTGACTTTC
V: TRBV15
J: TRBJ2-6
size: -
D: -

CDR3: CASSQDRGSSYEQYF
DNA: TGCGCCAGCAGCCAAGATCGAGGCAGTTCCTACGAGCAGTACTTC
V: TRBV4-3
J: TRBJ2-7
size: few
D: -

CDR3: CASSSTTENSYEQYF
DNA: TGTGCCAGCAGCTCCACGACGGAGAACTCCTACGAGCAGTACTTC
V: TRBV7-2
J: TRBJ2-7
size: -
D: -

CDR3: CAWSLSWELFF
DNA: TGTGCCTGGAGCCTTAGTTGGGAGCTGTTTTTT
V: TRBV30
J: TRBJ2-2
size: many
D: -

CDR3: CASTNDRAPLHF
DNA: TGTGCCAGCACCAACGATAGGGCACCCCTCCACTTT
V: TRBV6-5
J: TRBJ1-6
size: -
D: -

CDR3: CASSSPGGGDTQYF
DNA: TGTGCCAGCAGTTCCCCAGGAGGGGGAGATACGCAGTATTTT
V: TRBV28
J: TRBJ2-3
size: many
D: -

CDR3: CSARDQGLEYF
DNA: TGCAGTGCTAGAGATCAGGGGTTGGAGTACTTC
V: TRBV20-1
J: TRBJ2-7
size: many
D: -

CDR3: CASSPRSSSYNSPLHF
DNA: TGTGCCAGCTCACCGCGTTCTAGCTCCTATAATTCACCCCTCCACTTT
V: TRBV18
J: TRBJ1-6
size: -
D: -

CDR3: CASSPDRFGGYTF
DNA: TGTGCCAGCAGTCCGGACAGGTTCGGTGGCTACACCTTC
V: TRBV6-1
J: TRBJ1-2
size: -
D: TRBD1